This TCR beta chain is from a study of T cell repertoires in cytomegalovirus infection. On the study more broadly: It was the public TCR beta signatures that indicated both CMV infection and matching HLA type.

Germline CDR1 LGHNA, CDR2 YSLEER. The CDR3 has 15 residues. The ends were cut back, 0 bases at V and 5 bases at J, with 13 bases in the middle. This clonotype was counted ten times or more. Its specificity is unknown. Overall study findings and caveats: Across the ex vivo response, the dominant clonotypes were HLA-C-restricted CMV-specific TCR beta clonotypes. Carriers of CMV and the relevant HLA type were discriminated by public TCR beta frequency.

TCRdb re-called the reads with MiXCR, one entry per CDR3 protein. The sample gives roughly 250,000 distinct CDR3 sequences, about 12% of which show up once; 1.5% to 2% is in the top ten. Sequenced material: PBMCs. This TCR was sampled from a human donor in good health (CMV status not recorded). Some clones in this sample may be carry-over from other donors' samples. The chain combines TRBV4-3 with TRBJ2-5; possible D gene TRBD2, 5 bases. CDR3 DNA sequence: TGCGCCAGCAGCCAAGAATGGACTCTGGGTGAGACCCAGTACTTC. This sequence encodes CASSQEWTLGETQYF.